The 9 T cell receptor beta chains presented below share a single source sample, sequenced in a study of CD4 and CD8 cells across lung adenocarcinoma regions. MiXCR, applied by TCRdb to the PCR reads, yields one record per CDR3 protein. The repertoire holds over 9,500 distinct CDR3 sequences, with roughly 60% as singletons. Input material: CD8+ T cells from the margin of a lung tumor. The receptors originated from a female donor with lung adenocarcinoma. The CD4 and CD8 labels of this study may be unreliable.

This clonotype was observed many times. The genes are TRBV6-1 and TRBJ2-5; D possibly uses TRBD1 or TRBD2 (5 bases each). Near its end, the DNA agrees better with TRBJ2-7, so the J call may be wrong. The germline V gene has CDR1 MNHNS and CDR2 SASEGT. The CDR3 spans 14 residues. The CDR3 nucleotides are TGTGCCAGCAGTCCCGGGACGGATTCCTACGAGCAGTACTTC. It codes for CASSPGTDSYEQYF.

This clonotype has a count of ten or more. CDR3 region: CASSQVRGSMGYTF. CDR3 nucleotide sequence: TGCGCCAGCAGCCAAGTCAGGGGAAGTATGGGGTACACCTTC. This chain joins TRBV4-1 and TRBJ1-2, with a possible D match to TRBD1 (6 bases). This CDR3 region has 14 residues. Germline values: CDR1 MGHRA, CDR2 YSYEKL. V dropped 1 base and J dropped 11 bases, with 17 bases sitting between them.

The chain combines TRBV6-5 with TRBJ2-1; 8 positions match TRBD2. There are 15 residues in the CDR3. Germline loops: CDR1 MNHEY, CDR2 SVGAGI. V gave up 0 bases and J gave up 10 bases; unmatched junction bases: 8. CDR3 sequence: CASSYSRAGGGEQFF. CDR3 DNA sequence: TGTGCCAGCAGTTACTCGAGGGCGGGAGGCGGGGAGCAGTTCTTC.

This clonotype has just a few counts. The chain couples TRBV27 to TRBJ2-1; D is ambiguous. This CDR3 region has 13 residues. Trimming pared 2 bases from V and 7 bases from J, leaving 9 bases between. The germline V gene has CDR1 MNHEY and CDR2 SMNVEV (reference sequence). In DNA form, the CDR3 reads TGTGCCAGCAGTTTACCATCGCAGAATGAGCAGTTCTTC. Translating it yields CASSLPSQNEQFF.

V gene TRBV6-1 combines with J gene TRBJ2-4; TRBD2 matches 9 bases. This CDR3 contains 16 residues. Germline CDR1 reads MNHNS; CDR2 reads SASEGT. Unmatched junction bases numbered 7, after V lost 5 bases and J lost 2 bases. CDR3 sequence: CASSIGTSFTKNIQYF. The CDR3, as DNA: TGTGCCAGCAGTATCGGGACTAGCTTTACCAAAAACATTCAGTACTTC.

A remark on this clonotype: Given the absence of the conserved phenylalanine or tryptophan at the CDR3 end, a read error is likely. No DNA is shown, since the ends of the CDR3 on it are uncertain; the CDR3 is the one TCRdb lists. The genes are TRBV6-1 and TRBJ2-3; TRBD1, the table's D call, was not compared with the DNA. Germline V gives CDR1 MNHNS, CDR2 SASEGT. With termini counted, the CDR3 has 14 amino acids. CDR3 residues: CAGSGAGGQDTQYL.

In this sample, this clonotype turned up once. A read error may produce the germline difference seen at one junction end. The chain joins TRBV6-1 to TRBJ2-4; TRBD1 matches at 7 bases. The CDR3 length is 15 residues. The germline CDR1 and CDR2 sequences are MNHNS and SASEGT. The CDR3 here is CAVGQGVCAKNTQYF. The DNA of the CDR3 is TGTGCCGTCGGGCAGGGGGTCTGCGCCAAAAATACTCAGTATTTC.

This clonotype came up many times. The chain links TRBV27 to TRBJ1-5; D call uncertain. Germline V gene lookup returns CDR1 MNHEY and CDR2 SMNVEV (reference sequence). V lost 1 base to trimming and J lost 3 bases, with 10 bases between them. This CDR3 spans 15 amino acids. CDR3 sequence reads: CASSLWSGNNQPQHF. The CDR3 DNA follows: TGTGCCAGCAGTTTATGGTCCGGCAACAATCAGCCCCAGCATTTT.

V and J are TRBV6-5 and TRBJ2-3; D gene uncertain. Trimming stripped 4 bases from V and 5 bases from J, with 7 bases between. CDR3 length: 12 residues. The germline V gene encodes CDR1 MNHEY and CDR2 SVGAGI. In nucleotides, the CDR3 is TGTGCCAGCAGTTCGATGGGAGATACGCAGTATTTT. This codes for CASSSMGDTQYF.